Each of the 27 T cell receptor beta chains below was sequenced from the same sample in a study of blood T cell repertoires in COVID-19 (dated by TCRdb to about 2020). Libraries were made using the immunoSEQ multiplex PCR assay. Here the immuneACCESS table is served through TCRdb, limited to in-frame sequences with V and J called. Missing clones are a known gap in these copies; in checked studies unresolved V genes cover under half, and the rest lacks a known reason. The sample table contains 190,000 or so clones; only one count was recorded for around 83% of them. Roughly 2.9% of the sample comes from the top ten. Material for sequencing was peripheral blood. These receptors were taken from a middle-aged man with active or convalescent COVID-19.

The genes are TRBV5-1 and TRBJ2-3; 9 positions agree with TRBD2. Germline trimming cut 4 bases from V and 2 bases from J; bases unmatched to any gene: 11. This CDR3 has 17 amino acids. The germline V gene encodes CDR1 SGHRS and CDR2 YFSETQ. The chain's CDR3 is CASSPGLARLHTDTQYF. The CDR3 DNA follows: TGCGCCAGCAGCCCCGGACTAGCGAGATTACACACAGATACGCAGTATTTT.

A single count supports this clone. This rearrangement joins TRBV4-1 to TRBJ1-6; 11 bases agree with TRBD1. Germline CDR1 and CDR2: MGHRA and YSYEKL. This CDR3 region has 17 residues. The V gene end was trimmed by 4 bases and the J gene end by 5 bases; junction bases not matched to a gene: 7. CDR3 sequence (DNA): TGCGCCAGCAGCCTTGGGACAGGGGGTCGAAATAATTCACCCCTCCACTTT. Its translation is CASSLGTGGRNNSPLHF.

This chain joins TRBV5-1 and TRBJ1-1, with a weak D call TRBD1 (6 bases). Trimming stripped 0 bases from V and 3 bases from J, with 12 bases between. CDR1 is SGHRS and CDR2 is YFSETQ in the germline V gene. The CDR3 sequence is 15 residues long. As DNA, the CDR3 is TGCGCCAGCAGCTTGGACAGGGTCGGTGACACTGAAGCTTTCTTT. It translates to CASSLDRVGDTEAFF.

The CDR3 protein is CASSQLGRGRSGANVLTF. The CDR3 bases are TGTGCCAGCAGTCAGTTAGGTAGGGGGCGTTCAGGGGCCAACGTCCTGACTTTC. V gene TRBV7-8 combines with J gene TRBJ2-6, with 7 bases identical to TRBD1. The J segment lost 4 bases and the V segment lost 6 bases, leaving 15 bases of the junction unmatched. This CDR3 is 18 amino acids long. Germline V lookup: CDR1 SGHVS, CDR2 FQNEAQ.

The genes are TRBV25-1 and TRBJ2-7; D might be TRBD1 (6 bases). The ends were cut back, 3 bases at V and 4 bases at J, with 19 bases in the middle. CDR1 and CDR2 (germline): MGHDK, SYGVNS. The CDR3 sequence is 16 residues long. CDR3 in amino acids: CASSESPGAGRYEQYF. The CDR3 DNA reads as TGTGCCAGCAGTGAGAGTCCAGGGGCCGGTAGGTACGAGCAGTACTTC.

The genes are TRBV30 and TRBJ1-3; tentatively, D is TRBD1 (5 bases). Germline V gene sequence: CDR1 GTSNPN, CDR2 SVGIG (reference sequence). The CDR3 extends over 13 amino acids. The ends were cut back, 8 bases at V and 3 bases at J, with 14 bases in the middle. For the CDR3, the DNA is TGTGCCAGACTGGGGGGTGATGGAAACACCATATATTTT. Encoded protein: CARLGGDGNTIYF.

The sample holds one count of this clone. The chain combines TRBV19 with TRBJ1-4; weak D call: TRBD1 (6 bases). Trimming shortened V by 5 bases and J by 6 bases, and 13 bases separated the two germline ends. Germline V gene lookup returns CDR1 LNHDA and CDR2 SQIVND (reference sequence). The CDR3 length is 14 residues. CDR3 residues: CASSYGRGDEKLFF. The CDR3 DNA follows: TGTGCCAGTAGTTATGGCAGGGGAGATGAAAAACTGTTTTTT.

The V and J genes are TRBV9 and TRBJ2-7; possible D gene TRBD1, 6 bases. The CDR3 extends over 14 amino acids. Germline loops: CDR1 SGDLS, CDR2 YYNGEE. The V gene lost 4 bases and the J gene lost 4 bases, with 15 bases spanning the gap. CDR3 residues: CASSPRVGAYEQYF. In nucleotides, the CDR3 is TGTGCCAGCAGCCCCCGGGTGGGGGCATACGAGCAGTACTTC.

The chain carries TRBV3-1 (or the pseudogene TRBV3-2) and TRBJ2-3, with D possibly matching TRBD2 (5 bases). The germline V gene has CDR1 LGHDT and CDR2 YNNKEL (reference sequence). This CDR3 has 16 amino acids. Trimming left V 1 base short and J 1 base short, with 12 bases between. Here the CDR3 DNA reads TGTGCCAGCAGCCAAGGACTAAACTATGGCACAGATACGCAGTATTTT. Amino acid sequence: CASSQGLNYGTDTQYF.

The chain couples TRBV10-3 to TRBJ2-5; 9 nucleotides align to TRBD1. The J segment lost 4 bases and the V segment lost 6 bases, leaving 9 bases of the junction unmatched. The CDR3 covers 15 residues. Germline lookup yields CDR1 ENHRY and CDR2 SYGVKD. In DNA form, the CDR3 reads TGTGCCATCAGGTCGGACAGGGGAATTGGAGAGACCCAGTACTTC. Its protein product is CAIRSDRGIGETQYF.

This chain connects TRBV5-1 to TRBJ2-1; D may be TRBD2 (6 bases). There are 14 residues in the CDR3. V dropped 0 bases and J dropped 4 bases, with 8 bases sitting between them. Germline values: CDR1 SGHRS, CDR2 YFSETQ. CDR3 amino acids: CASSLAEGYNEQFF. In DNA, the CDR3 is TGCGCCAGCAGCTTGGCGGAGGGGTACAATGAGCAGTTCTTC.

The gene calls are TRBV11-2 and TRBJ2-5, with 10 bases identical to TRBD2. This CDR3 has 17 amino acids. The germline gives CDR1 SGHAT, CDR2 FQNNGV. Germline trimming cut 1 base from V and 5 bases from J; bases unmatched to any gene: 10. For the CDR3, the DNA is TGTGCCAGCAGCTTAGTGGGGTCTAGCGGGAGTCTGGAGACCCAGTACTTC. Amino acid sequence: CASSLVGSSGSLETQYF.

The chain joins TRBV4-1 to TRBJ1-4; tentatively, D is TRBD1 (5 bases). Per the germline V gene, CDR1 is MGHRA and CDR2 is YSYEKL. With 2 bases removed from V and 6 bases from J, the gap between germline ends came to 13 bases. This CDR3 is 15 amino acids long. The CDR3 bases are TGCGCCAGCAGCCAACTAGCAGGAGGGGATGAAAAACTGTTTTTT. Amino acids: CASSQLAGGDEKLFF.

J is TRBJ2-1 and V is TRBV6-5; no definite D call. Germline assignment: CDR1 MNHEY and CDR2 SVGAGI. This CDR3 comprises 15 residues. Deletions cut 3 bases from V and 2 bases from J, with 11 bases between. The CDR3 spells CASSYRSPTYNEQFF. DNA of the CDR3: TGTGCCAGCAGTTATCGGAGCCCTACCTACAATGAGCAGTTCTTC.

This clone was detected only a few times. The CDR3 DNA is TGTGCCAGCAGTGAAGGCCTAGCGGGGGCCGCCTCCTACGAGCAGTACTTC. Its protein is CASSEGLAGAASYEQYF. The gene calls are TRBV6-1 and TRBJ2-7; 10 bases agree with TRBD2. The CDR3 consists of 17 residues. After removal of 1 base from V and 0 bases from J, the junction contained 6 bases not matched to a gene. Germline V gene data show CDR1 as MNHNS and CDR2 as SASEGT.

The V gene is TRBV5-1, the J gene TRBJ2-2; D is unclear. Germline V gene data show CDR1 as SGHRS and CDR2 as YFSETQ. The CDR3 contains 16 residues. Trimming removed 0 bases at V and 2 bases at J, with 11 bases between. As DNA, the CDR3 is TGCGCCAGCAGCTTGGATGGGCAGGTAAACACCGGGGAGCTGTTTTTT. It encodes CASSLDGQVNTGELFF.

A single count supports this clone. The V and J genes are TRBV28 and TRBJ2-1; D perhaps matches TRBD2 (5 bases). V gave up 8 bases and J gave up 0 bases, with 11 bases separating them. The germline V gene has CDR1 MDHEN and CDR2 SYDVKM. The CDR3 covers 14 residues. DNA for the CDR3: TGTGCCAGCGCAGTTGCGGGCTCCTACAATGAGCAGTTCTTC. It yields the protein CASAVAGSYNEQFF.

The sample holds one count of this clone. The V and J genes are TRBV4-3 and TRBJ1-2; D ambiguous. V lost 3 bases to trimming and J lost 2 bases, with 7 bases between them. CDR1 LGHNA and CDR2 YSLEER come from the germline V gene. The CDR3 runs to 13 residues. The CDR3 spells CASSQGGNYGYTF. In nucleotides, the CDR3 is TGCGCCAGCAGCCAGGGCGGGAACTATGGCTACACCTTC.

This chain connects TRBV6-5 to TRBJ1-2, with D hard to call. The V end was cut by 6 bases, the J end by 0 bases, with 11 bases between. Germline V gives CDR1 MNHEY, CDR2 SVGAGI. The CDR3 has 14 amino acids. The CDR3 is CASRAGDPNYGYTF. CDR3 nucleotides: TGTGCCAGCAGAGCGGGAGACCCTAACTATGGCTACACCTTC.

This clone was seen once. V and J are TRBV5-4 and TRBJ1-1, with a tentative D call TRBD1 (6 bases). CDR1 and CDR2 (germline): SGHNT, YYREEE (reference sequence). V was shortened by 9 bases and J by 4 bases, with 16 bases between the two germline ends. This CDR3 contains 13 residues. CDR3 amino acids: CATLQGSATEAFF. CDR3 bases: TGTGCCACCCTGCAGGGGTCGGCCACTGAAGCTTTCTTT.

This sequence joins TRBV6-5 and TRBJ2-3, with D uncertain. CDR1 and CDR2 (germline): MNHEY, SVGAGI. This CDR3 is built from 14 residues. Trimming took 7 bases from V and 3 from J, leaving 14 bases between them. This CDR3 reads CASTPFEATDTQYF. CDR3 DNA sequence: TGTGCCAGCACTCCGTTTGAGGCGACAGATACGCAGTATTTT.

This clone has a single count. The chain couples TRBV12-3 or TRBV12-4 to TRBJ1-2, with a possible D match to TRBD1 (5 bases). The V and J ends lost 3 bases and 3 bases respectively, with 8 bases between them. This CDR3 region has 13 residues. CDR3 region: CASSFQQDYGYTF. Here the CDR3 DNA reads TGTGCCAGCAGTTTTCAACAGGACTATGGCTACACCTTC.

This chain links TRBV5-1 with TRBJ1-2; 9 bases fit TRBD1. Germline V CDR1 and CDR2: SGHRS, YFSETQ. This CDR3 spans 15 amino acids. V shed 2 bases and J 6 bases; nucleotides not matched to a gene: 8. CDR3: CASSFGTGSLHGYTF. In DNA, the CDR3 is TGCGCCAGCAGCTTCGGGACAGGGTCCTTACATGGCTACACCTTC.

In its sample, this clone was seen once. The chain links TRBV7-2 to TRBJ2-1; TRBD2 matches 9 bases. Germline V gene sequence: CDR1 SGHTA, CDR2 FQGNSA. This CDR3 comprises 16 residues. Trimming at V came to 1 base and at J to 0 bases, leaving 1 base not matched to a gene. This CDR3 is CASSLGLAVSYNEQFF. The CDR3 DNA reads TGTGCCAGCAGCTTAGGACTAGCGGTCTCCTACAATGAGCAGTTCTTC.

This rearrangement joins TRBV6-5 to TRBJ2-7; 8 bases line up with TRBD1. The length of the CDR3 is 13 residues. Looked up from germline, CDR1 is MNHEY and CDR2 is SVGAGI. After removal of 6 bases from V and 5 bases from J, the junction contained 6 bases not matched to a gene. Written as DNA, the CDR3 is TGTGCCAGCAGCTTGGACAGGGCCCACGAGCAGTACTTC. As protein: CASSLDRAHEQYF.

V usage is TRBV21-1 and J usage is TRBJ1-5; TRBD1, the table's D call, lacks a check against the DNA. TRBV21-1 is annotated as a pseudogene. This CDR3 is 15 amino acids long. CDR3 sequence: CASSPRDRGDQPQHF. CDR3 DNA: TGTGCCAGCAGCCCCCGGGACAGGGGCGATCAGCCCCAGCATTTT.

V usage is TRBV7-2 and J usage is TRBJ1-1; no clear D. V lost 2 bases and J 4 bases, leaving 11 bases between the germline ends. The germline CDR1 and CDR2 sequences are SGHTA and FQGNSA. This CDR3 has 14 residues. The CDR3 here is CASSLFPGSTEAFF. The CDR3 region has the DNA TGTGCCAGCAGCTTATTTCCGGGAAGCACTGAAGCTTTCTTT.